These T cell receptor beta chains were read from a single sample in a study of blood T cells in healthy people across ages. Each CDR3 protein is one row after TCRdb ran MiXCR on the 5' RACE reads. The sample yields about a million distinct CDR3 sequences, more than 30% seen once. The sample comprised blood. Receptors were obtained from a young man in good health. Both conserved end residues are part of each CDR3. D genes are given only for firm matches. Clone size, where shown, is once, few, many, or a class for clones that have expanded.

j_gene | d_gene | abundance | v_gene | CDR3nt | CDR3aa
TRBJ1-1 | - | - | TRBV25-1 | TGTGCCAGCAGAGAGAGGAGGGACACTGAAGCTTTCTTT | CASRERRDTEAFF
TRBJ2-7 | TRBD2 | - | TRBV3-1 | TGTGCCAGCAGCCGACTAGCGGGGCCTTACAATGAGCAGTACTTC | CASSRLAGPYNEQYF
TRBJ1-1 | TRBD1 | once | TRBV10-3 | TGTGCCATCAGTCACAGGGGGCGTTTGGTGAACACTGAAGCTTTCTTT | CAISHRGRLVNTEAFF
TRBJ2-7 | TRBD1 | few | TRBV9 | TGTGCCAGCAGCGTAGCGGGACAGGCGAGCTCCTACGAGCAGTACTTC | CASSVAGQASSYEQYF
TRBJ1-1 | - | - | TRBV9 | TGTGCCAGCAGCGTAGGGACAGTAGACACTGAAGCTTTCTTT | CASSVGTVDTEAFF
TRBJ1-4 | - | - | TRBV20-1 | TGCAGTGCTAGAGATGCAGGGGCTAATGAAAAACTGTTTTTT | CSARDAGANEKLFF
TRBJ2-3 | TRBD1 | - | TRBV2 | TGTGCCAGCAGTGTGGGACAGGGCTCAAGAGGGGATACGCAGTATTTT | CASSVGQGSRGDTQYF
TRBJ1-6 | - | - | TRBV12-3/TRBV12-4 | TGTGCCAGCAGTTTGGCACAGGGAGGTACACCCCTCCACTTT | CASSLAQGGTPLHF
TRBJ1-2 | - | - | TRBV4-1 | TGCGCCAGCAGCCAGACCGAACAGAACTATGGCTACACCTTC | CASSQTEQNYGYTF
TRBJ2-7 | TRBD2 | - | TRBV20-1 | TGCAGTGCTAGCGGGGGGGTCAACTTTTACAATGAGCAGTACTTC | CSASGGVNFYNEQYF
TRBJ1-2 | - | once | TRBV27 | TGTGCCAGCCGAGGAAGGGGCTATGGCTACACCTTC | CASRGRGYGYTF
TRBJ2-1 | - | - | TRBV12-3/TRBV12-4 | TGTGCCAGCAGTTTAGACGCAGGGCTCTCCTACAATGAGCAGTTCTTC | CASSLDAGLSYNEQFF
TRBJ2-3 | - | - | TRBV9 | TGTGCCAGCAGCGGGGTCGGGGGGCACACAGATACGCAGTATTTT | CASSGVGGHTDTQYF
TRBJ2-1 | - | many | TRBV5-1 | TGCGCCAGCAGCTTGGAGGGTCTCCCCTACAATGAGCAGTTCTTC | CASSLEGLPYNEQFF
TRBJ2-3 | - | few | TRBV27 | TGTGCCAGCAGTTATAGGGGAAGGAATGCAGATACGCAGTATTTT | CASSYRGRNADTQYF
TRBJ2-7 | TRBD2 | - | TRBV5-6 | TGTGCCAGCAGCTTGAAACCGCTAGCGGGGAATGACGAGCAGTACTTC | CASSLKPLAGNDEQYF
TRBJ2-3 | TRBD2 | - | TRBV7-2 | TGTGCCAGCAGCCTGACTAGCGGGGGGCGGGAAGATATGCAGTATTTT | CASSLTSGGREDMQYF
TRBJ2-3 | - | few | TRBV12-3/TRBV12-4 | TGTGCCAGCAGGGGCGACAGTATAGCGCAGTATTTT | CASRGDSIAQYF
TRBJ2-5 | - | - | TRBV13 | TGTGCCAGCAGCTTAGGCTCGGCCCCTTTGGAAGAGACCCAGTACTTC | CASSLGSAPLEETQYF
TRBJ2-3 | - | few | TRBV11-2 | TGTGCCAGCAGCCACCGCCCTGCCAGTTCAGATACGCAGTATTTT | CASSHRPASSDTQYF
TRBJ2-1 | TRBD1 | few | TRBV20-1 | TGCAGTGCTTACAGGGGGAGCTCCTACAATGAGCAGTTCTTC | CSAYRGSSYNEQFF
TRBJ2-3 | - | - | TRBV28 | TGTGCCAGCAGTAATCCTGGACTCACCTTGGGGGCAGATACGCAGTATTTT | CASSNPGLTLGADTQYF
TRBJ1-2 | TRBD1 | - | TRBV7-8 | TGTGCCAGCAGCCTTGAGACAGGGGTGACCTATGGCTACACCTTC | CASSLETGVTYGYTF
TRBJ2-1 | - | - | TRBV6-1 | TGTGCCACCCGACAAGGACCTTTCTACAATGAGCAGTTCTTC | CATRQGPFYNEQFF
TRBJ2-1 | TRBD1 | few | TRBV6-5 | TGTGCCAGCAGTTACGGGCAGGGGGACAATGAGCAGTTCTTC | CASSYGQGDNEQFF
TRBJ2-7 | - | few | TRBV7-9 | TGTGCCAGCAGCTTAAGGACAGAAGATTACGAGCAGTACTTC | CASSLRTEDYEQYF
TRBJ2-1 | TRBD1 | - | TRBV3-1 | TGTGCCAGCAGCCAAGTCTATAGGGACAGATTTTTTAATGAGCAGTTCTTC | CASSQVYRDRFFNEQFF
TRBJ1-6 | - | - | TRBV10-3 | TGTGCCATCAGTGGAGGGGTTCCCTCACCCCTCCACTTT | CAISGGVPSPLHF
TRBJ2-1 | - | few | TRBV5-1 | TGCGCCAGCAGCGCCAAGGTGGAGAATGAGCAGTTCTTC | CASSAKVENEQFF
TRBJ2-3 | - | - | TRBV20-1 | TGCAGTGCTAGTTTTTCTCGGGGGGCTGGGAGCCCCAGCCTCACAGATACGCAGTATTTT | CSASFSRGAGSPSLTDTQYF
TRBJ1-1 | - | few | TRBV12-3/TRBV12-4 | TGTGCCAGCAGAAACAGGGCTGAAGCTTTCTTT | CASRNRAEAFF
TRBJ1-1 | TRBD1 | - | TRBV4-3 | TGCGCCAGCAGCCAAGTGGACGGGGTAAGAGGGGGCCTGAACACTGAAGCTTTCTTT | CASSQVDGVRGGLNTEAFF
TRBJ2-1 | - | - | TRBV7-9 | TGTGCCAGCAGCCAGATTCCGGGACCCCTTGGGAATGAGCAGTTCTTC | CASSQIPGPLGNEQFF
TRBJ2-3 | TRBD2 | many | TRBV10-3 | TGTTCCATCCGGGACTACCAGAGAGATACGCAGTATTTT | CSIRDYQRDTQYF
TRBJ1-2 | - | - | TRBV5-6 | TGTGCCAGCAGCTTGTCCGAATATGGCTACACCTTC | CASSLSEYGYTF
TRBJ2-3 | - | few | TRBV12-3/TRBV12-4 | TGTGCCAGCAGTTTAGATTGGGCTAGCGAATCAGATACGCAGTATTTT | CASSLDWASESDTQYF
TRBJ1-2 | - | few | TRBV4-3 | TGCGCCAGCAGCCAAGCAATGGGGAACGGGTATGGCTACACCTTC | CASSQAMGNGYGYTF
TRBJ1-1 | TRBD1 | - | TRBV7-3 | TGTGCCAGCAGCGAACAGGGGTGGGAAACTGAAGCTTTCTTT | CASSEQGWETEAFF
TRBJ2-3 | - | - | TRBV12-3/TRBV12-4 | TGTGCCAGCAGGAAGGACAGAAGCACAGATACGCAGTATTTT | CASRKDRSTDTQYF
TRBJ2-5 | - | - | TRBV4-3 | TGCGCCAGCAGCGAAGACAGACAAGAGACCCAGTACTTC | CASSEDRQETQYF
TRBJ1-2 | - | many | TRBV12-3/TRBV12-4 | TGTGCCAGCAGTCACGCCAGGAATGGCTACACCTTC | CASSHARNGYTF
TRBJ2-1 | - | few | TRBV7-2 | TGTGCCGGACGCGGGACATTTTTTTCCAATGAGCAGTTCTTC | CAGRGTFFSNEQFF
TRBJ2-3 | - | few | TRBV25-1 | TGTGCCAGCAGGGCCCCAAGCACAGATACGCAGTATTTT | CASRAPSTDTQYF
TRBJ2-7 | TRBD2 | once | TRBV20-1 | TGCAGTGCTCGGTACCCGGGGGGGGTCTACAATGAGCAGTACTTC | CSARYPGGVYNEQYF
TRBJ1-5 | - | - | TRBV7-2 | TGTGCCAGCAGCTTAGTGTCCGGGGCCAACAATCAGCCCCAGCATTTT | CASSLVSGANNQPQHF
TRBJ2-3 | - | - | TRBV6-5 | TGTGCCACCATAACGGGAGCCCAGGGGCGTCAGTATTTT | CATITGAQGRQYF
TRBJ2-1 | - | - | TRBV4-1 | TGCGCCAGCAGACACCCCTCGGACAGATACAATGAGCAGTTCTTC | CASRHPSDRYNEQFF
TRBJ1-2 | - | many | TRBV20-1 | TGCAGTGCTAGTAAGGAGAACTATGGCTACACCTTC | CSASKENYGYTF
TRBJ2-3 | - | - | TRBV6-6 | TGTGCCTCCGGCCGGGCGACAGATACGCAGTATTTT | CASGRATDTQYF
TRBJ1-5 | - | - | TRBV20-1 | TGCAGTGCTAGAGATCATGCCAGGGGAAATCAGCCCCAGCATTTT | CSARDHARGNQPQHF
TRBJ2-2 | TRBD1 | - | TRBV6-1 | TGTGCCAGCAGTGCCCCCGGACAGGGGTGGACCGGGGAGCTGTTTTTT | CASSAPGQGWTGELFF
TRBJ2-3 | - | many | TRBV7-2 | TGTGCCAGCAGCTTCTTGGGGGATACGCAGTATTTT | CASSFLGDTQYF
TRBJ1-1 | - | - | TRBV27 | TGTGCCAGCAGGGGACCGATGAACACTGAAGCTTTCTTT | CASRGPMNTEAFF
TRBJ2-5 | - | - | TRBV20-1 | TGCAGTGCTAGAGGGGAGGGGGCGCGACAAGAGACCCAGTACTTC | CSARGEGARQETQYF
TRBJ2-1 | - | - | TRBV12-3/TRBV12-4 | TGTGCCAGCAGCGACCTAGGGGGGGACTACAATGAGCAGTTCTTC | CASSDLGGDYNEQFF
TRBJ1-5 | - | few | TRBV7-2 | TGTGCCAGCAGCTTACCGGGGCTCAATCAGCCCCAGCATTTT | CASSLPGLNQPQHF
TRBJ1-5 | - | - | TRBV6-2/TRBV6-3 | TGTGCCAGCAACCTTGGGGGGGTACCGGTGGGCAATCAGCCCCAGCATTTT | CASNLGGVPVGNQPQHF
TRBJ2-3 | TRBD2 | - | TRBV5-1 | TGCGCCAGCAGCGGGGTAGCGGGGGTGGCAGATACGCAGTATTTT | CASSGVAGVADTQYF
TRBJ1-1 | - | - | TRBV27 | TGTGCCAGCAGTTCGTTAGGGAATGTGAACACTGAAGCTTTCTTT | CASSSLGNVNTEAFF
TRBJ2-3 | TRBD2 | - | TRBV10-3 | TGTGCCATCAAGGGAGCGGGGGGCATAATAGATACGCAGTATTTT | CAIKGAGGIIDTQYF